What follows are 23 T cell receptor beta chains derived from one specimen sequenced in a study of T cell responses to AZD1222 COVID-19 vaccine (dated by TCRdb to 2020 to 2022). This sample's time point label indicates: baseline before first vaccination. Libraries were built with the immunoSEQ multiplex PCR assay. This is the immuneACCESS table as TCRdb keeps it, with only in-frame sequences that have V and J called. A part of the clones is gone; compared with another copy, unresolved V genes explain less than half, and the rest is unexplained. This sample lists over 100,000 clones; approximately 90% were detected once. In total, the top ten clones hold 20% to 25% of the sample. The sample in question was peripheral blood, obtained on day 0 of AZD1222 vaccination. All receptors derive from an adult in good health.

The chain has TRBV6-6 and TRBJ1-5; 10 bases match TRBD1. V shed 5 bases and J 4 bases; nucleotides not matched to a gene: 8. The CDR3 length is 16 residues. Germline CDR1 is MNHNY and CDR2 is SVGAGI (reference sequence). CDR3 sequence (DNA): TGTGCCAGCAGTGGCGGTTTGGGACAGGGGAATCAGCCCCAGCATTTT. This translates into CASSGGLGQGNQPQHF.

The chain recombines TRBV3-1 (or the pseudogene TRBV3-2) with TRBJ2-1, with 7 bases matching TRBD1. Germline CDR1 and CDR2: LGHDT and YNNKEL (reference sequence). This CDR3 is built from 17 residues. V dropped 0 bases and J dropped 0; count of bases not matched to a gene: 5. The CDR3 DNA follows: TGTGCCAGCAGCCAAGATGAGGGGGACAGCTCCTACAATGAGCAGTTCTTC. Amino acids: CASSQDEGDSSYNEQFF.

The V call is TRBV7-9, the J call TRBJ1-5, with 7 bases identical to TRBD1. V lost 5 bases and J lost 7; bases outside the gene matches: 11. The germline gives CDR1 SEHNR, CDR2 FQNEAQ (reference sequence). The CDR3 totals 15 residues. CDR3: CASSHDRDGGQPQHF. The DNA of the CDR3 is TGTGCCAGCAGCCACGACAGGGATGGAGGACAGCCCCAGCATTTT.

The rearrangement uses TRBV11-2 and TRBJ2-4, with a tentative D call TRBD2 (7 bases). Germline values: CDR1 SGHAT, CDR2 FQNNGV. V lost 6 bases and J 0 bases, leaving 15 bases between the germline ends. CDR3 length equals 16 residues. The CDR3 spells CASSQRGGRAKNIQYF. For the CDR3, the DNA is TGTGCCAGCAGTCAAAGGGGGGGCCGAGCCAAAAACATTCAGTACTTC.

This chain connects TRBV9 to TRBJ1-2, with D possibly matching TRBD1 (5 bases). CDR1 is SGDLS and CDR2 is YYNGEE in the germline V gene. Trimming removed 0 bases from V and 5 bases from J, with 14 bases in between. The length of the CDR3 is 15 residues. The CDR3 sequence: CASSVVGRVNYGYTF. CDR3 nucleotide sequence: TGTGCCAGCAGCGTAGTTGGCAGGGTGAATTATGGCTACACCTTC.

The J gene is TRBJ1-1, the V gene TRBV7-2, with 10 bases that match TRBD1. This CDR3 spans 16 amino acids. Trimming removed 3 bases from V and 1 base from J; junction bases left unmatched: 5. Germline V gene data show CDR1 as SGHTA and CDR2 as FQGNSA. This CDR3 reads CASSLSWDRGNTEAFF. The CDR3 region has the DNA TGTGCCAGCAGCTTGTCATGGGACAGGGGGAACACTGAAGCTTTCTTT.

The chain employs TRBV7-2 and TRBJ2-7; D may be TRBD2 (7 bases). V was trimmed by 4 bases and J by 3 bases, leaving 16 bases between them. Per the germline V gene, CDR1 is SGHTA and CDR2 is FQGNSA. This CDR3 spans 15 amino acids. The CDR3 here is CASSSPPGGLYEQYF. The CDR3 DNA follows: TGTGCCAGCAGCTCCCCACCCGGGGGGCTCTACGAGCAGTACTTC. Variable domain in full (rest from reference TRBV7-2 and TRBJ2-7): GAGVSQSPSNKVTEKGKDVELRCDPISGHTALYWYRQSLGQGLEFLIYFQGNSAPDKSGLPSDRFSAERTGGSVSTLTIQRTQQEDSAVYLCASSSPPGGLYEQYFGPGTRLTVT.

The chain uses TRBV13 and TRBJ1-4; D not resolved. The CDR3 runs 13 residues. Germline CDR1 PRHDT, CDR2 FYEKMQ (reference sequence). V lost 4 bases to trimming and J lost 7 bases, with 10 bases between them. The CDR3 protein is CASSSGVSEKLFF. CDR3 nucleotide sequence: TGTGCCAGCAGCTCCGGGGTGAGTGAAAAACTGTTTTTT.

This chain joins TRBV6-5 and TRBJ1-2, with D hard to call. V lost 8 bases, J lost 4 bases, and 8 bases lay in between. Germline CDR1 reads MNHEY; CDR2 reads SVGAGI. The CDR3 consists of 11 residues. The CDR3 protein is CASAHFYGYTF. CDR3 bases: TGTGCCAGCGCTCATTTCTATGGCTACACCTTC.

The chain links TRBV3-1 (or the pseudogene TRBV3-2) to TRBJ2-4; no firm D call. Trimming took off 4 bases at V and 0 bases at J, with 7 bases between the two ends. Germline V gene lookup returns CDR1 LGHDT and CDR2 YNNKEL (reference sequence). The CDR3 loop spans 14 amino acids. The CDR3 loop is CASSLDLAKNIQYF. The DNA for the CDR3 is TGTGCCAGCAGCCTGGATCTAGCCAAAAACATTCAGTACTTC.

The chain has TRBV5-3 and TRBJ2-2; D not resolved. TRBV5-3 is an ORF; its function is uncertain. Deletions cut 6 bases from V and 0 bases from J, with 6 bases between. This CDR3 spans 13 amino acids. CDR3 in DNA: TGTGCCAGAAAGGGATCGAACACCGGGGAGCTGTTTTTT. Amino acids: CARKGSNTGELFF.

The chain employs TRBV3-1 (or the pseudogene TRBV3-2) and TRBJ2-5, with TRBD2 matching over 7 bases. There are 14 residues in the CDR3. The ends lost 2 bases at V and 4 bases at J; junction bases unmatched: 4. Germline lookup yields CDR1 LGHDT and CDR2 YNNKEL (reference sequence). This CDR3 is CASSQLGGRETQYF. The CDR3 nucleotides are TGTGCCAGCAGCCAATTGGGGGGGAGAGAGACCCAGTACTTC.

The chain recombines TRBV19 with TRBJ1-1; D unresolved. V lost 5 bases and J 1 base, leaving 8 bases between the germline ends. The CDR3 loop spans 13 amino acids. In germline, CDR1 is LNHDA, CDR2 SQIVND (reference sequence). Written as DNA, the CDR3 is TGTGCCAGTAGTCCAGGAAGGAACACTGAAGCTTTCTTT. Amino acid sequence: CASSPGRNTEAFF.

The chain employs TRBV7-8 and TRBJ2-2; D gene ambiguous. Between the trimmed V and J ends, which lost 7 bases and 6 bases, there was a span of 12 bases. This CDR3 spans 13 amino acids. Germline assignment: CDR1 SGHVS and CDR2 FQNEAQ. Here the CDR3 DNA reads TGTGCCAGCAACTTTCTATCACCCGGGGAGCTGTTTTTT. Protein sequence: CASNFLSPGELFF.

The chain links TRBV27 to TRBJ1-2, with D maybe TRBD1 (5 bases). The germline CDR1 and CDR2 sequences are MNHEY and SMNVEV (reference sequence). Between the trimmed V and J ends, which lost 5 bases and 7 bases, there was a span of 17 bases. The CDR3 loop spans 14 amino acids. In nucleotides, the CDR3 is TGTGCCAGCAGTCCACATTGGAGCGGGGGTGGCTACACCTTC. Residues: CASSPHWSGGGYTF.

J is TRBJ1-4 and V is TRBV6-5; 7 nucleotides match TRBD1. V was clipped by 6 bases and J by 8 bases; unmatched bases: 12. There are 15 residues in the CDR3. Germline loops: CDR1 MNHEY, CDR2 SVGAGI. CDR3 residues: CASRDRDSVIEKLFF. The CDR3 nucleotides are TGTGCCAGCAGAGACAGGGACAGCGTTATCGAAAAACTGTTTTTT.

The rearrangement uses TRBV10-3 and TRBJ2-5; D call uncertain. The CDR3 totals 14 residues. V was clipped by 6 bases and J by 5 bases, with 16 bases between them. Germline V gene sequence: CDR1 ENHRY, CDR2 SYGVKD. CDR3 nucleotide sequence: TGTGCCATCAGCCTATCCCTCCCCCCGGAGACCCAGTACTTC. Translated, it gives CAISLSLPPETQYF.

The V call is TRBV19, the J call TRBJ1-1; D call uncertain. Germline-derived CDR1 and CDR2 are LNHDA and SQIVND (reference sequence). The V gene lost 6 bases and the J gene lost 6 bases, with 17 bases spanning the gap. This CDR3 comprises 14 residues. Here the CDR3 reads CASSQIRTAPEAFF. The CDR3 coding sequence is TGTGCCAGTAGCCAAATTCGGACGGCGCCTGAAGCTTTCTTT. Filled out from reference TRBV19 and TRBJ1-1, the complete variable domain reads DGGITQSPKYLFRKEGQNVTLSCEQNLNHDAMYWYRQDPGQGLRLIYYSQIVNDFQKGDIAEGYSVSREKKESFPLTVTSAQKNPTAFYLCASSQIRTAPEAFFGQGTRLTVV.

Comment on this clone: This CDR3 fails to terminate in the conserved phenylalanine or tryptophan, so it likely reflects a read error. It is unclear where the CDR3 begins or ends on the DNA, so no DNA is shown, and the CDR3 is as TCRdb lists it. The CDR3 region is CASSLAGGDRSFLSL. V usage is TRBV7-9 and J usage is TRBJ1-1. Looked up from germline, CDR1 is SEHNR and CDR2 is FQNEAQ (reference sequence). Both ends counted, the CDR3 spans 15 residues.

The chain carries TRBV2 and TRBJ2-7, with D maybe TRBD2 (5 bases). The ends were cut back, 3 bases at V and 4 bases at J, with 16 bases in the middle. The CDR3 consists of 15 residues. Looked up from germline, CDR1 is SNHLY and CDR2 is FYNNEI. As DNA, the CDR3 is TGTGCCAGCAGTGATTACAAGCCCGGAGGATACGAGCAGTACTTC. It encodes CASSDYKPGGYEQYF.

The rearrangement uses TRBV5-1 and TRBJ1-5, with D maybe TRBD1 (6 bases). Germline assignment: CDR1 SGHRS and CDR2 YFSETQ. There are 15 residues in the CDR3. Trimming cost V 4 bases and J 3 bases, with 14 bases left between them. CDR3 in amino acids: CASSPGTNPNQPQHF. CDR3 DNA sequence: TGCGCCAGCAGCCCCGGGACAAATCCCAATCAGCCCCAGCATTTT. The complete variable domain, with remaining parts taken from reference TRBV5-1 and TRBJ1-5, reads KAGVTQTPRYLIKTRGQQVTLSCSPISGHRSVSWYQQTPGQGLQFLFEYFSETQRNKGNFPGRFSGRQFSNSRSEMNVSTLELGDSALYLCASSPGTNPNQPQHFGDGTRLSIL.

Only one count was recorded for this clone. The chain has TRBV7-9 and TRBJ1-2; TRBD1 agrees at 9 bases. V shed 5 bases, J shed 4 bases, and the junction held 5 bases outside the gene matches. This CDR3 is 14 amino acids long. Germline CDR1 is SEHNR and CDR2 is FQNEAQ (reference sequence). The CDR3 bases are TGTGCCAGCAGCCCGACAGGGGGAGGCTATGGCTACACCTTC. This translates into CASSPTGGGYGYTF.

J is TRBJ1-4 and V is TRBV28, with D perhaps matching TRBD1 (6 bases). Germline values: CDR1 MDHEN, CDR2 SYDVKM. CDR3 length equals 17 residues. The V end lost 8 bases, the J end lost 0 bases, and 19 bases lay between the germline ends. The CDR3, as DNA: TGTGCCAGCCGAGGGACGGTCAAGGGGGCAACTAATGAAAAACTGTTTTTT. It encodes CASRGTVKGATNEKLFF.